This T cell receptor beta chain was captured in a study of blood T cell repertoires in COVID-19. Germline V gives CDR1 SEHNR, CDR2 FQNEAQ (reference sequence). The CDR3 contains 14 residues. The V and J ends lost 5 bases and 9 bases, in that order; junction bases with no gene match: 10. The assay was immunoSEQ multiplex PCR, and TCRdb's table has in-frame clones only and misses some. The table lists more than 60,000 clones, roughly 89% of them singletons. This clone was picked up a small number of times. The sequencing input was peripheral blood. The sequence was obtained from a woman older than 75 with active or convalescent COVID-19. The chain has TRBV7-9 and TRBJ2-1; TRBD2 agrees at 7 bases. The CDR3 sequence is CASSQLDGRSEQFF. The CDR3 region has the DNA TGTGCCAGCAGCCAACTTGACGGGAGGAGTGAGCAGTTCTTC.